A selection of T cell receptor beta chains follows, all from one sample in a study of cytomegalovirus exposure and HLA in healthy donors. Assay: immunoSEQ multiplex PCR; the TCRdb copy retains only in-frame clones and omits some. This sample has approximately 150,000 clones; 80% to 85% occur once, and the top ten carry 1.9%. Sample: PBMCs. The receptors shown here come from a human donor in good health. CDR3s include the opening cysteine and the closing phenylalanine or tryptophan. Fields, in order: V gene, J gene, clone size, D gene, CDR3 protein, CDR3 DNA. A D gene is named only where the DNA matches it firmly. The size of a clone is reported for some rows only, either as once, few or many, or as a class for expanded clones.

v_gene: TRBV6-6; j_gene: TRBJ1-1; abundance: few; d_gene: -; CDR3aa: CASSAMNTEAFF; CDR3nt: TGTGCCAGCAGCGCGATGAACACTGAAGCTTTCTTT
v_gene: TRBV2; j_gene: TRBJ2-2; abundance: -; d_gene: -; CDR3aa: CASSLPRDSANTGELFF; CDR3nt: TGCGCCAGCAGTCTACCCCGGGACTCCGCGAACACCGGGGAGCTGTTTTTT
v_gene: TRBV6-5; j_gene: TRBJ1-2; abundance: -; d_gene: -; CDR3aa: CASSYFARGYGYTF; CDR3nt: TGTGCCAGCAGTTACTTCGCCCGAGGCTATGGCTACACCTTC
v_gene: TRBV13; j_gene: TRBJ2-3; abundance: -; d_gene: TRBD1; CDR3aa: CASMRGRSGDTQYF; CDR3nt: TGTGCCAGCATGAGGGGGCGTTCAGGAGATACGCAGTATTTT
v_gene: TRBV6-6; j_gene: TRBJ1-1; abundance: few; d_gene: -; CDR3aa: CASSYSPGGAFF; CDR3nt: TGTGCCAGCAGTTACTCCCCAGGTGGAGCTTTCTTT
v_gene: TRBV19; j_gene: TRBJ1-2; abundance: -; d_gene: -; CDR3aa: CASSIRGTQLNYGYTF; CDR3nt: TGTGCCAGTAGTATAAGGGGGACACAGCTGAACTATGGCTACACCTTC
v_gene: TRBV28; j_gene: TRBJ2-6; abundance: -; d_gene: -; CDR3aa: CASSFRVAGANVLTF; CDR3nt: TGTGCCAGCAGTTTCAGGGTCGCTGGGGCCAACGTCCTGACTTTC
v_gene: TRBV2; j_gene: TRBJ1-1; abundance: -; d_gene: TRBD1; CDR3aa: CASSPVQGAYTEAFF; CDR3nt: TGTGCCAGCAGCCCTGTACAGGGGGCTTACACTGAAGCTTTCTTT
v_gene: TRBV7-2; j_gene: TRBJ1-1; abundance: -; d_gene: TRBD1; CDR3aa: CASSPRTGNTEAFF; CDR3nt: TGTGCCAGCAGCCCACGGACAGGGAACACTGAAGCTTTCTTT
v_gene: TRBV7-3; j_gene: TRBJ2-6; abundance: -; d_gene: -; CDR3aa: CASSLNSAGAGANVLTF; CDR3nt: TGTGCCAGCAGCTTAAACTCGGCAGGGGCTGGGGCCAACGTCCTGACTTTC